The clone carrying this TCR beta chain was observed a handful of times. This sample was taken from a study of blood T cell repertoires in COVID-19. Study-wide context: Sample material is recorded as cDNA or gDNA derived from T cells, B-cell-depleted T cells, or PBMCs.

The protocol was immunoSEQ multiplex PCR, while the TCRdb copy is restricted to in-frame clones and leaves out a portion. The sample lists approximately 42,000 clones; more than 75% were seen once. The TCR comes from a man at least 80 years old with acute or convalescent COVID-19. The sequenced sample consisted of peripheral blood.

Here the CDR3 DNA reads TGTGCTAGTGGGCCGGGAGGCTATCAGCCCCAGCATTTT. Translating it yields CASGPGGYQPQHF. The genes are TRBV12-5 and TRBJ1-5; unclear D gene. Trimming removed 6 bases at V and 5 bases at J, with 11 bases between. The germline gives CDR1 LGHNT, CDR2 FRNRAP. The CDR3 is made up of 13 amino acids.